Below, 27 T cell receptor beta chains from the same sample are listed, as sequenced in a study of T cells after yellow fever vaccination. From the 5' RACE reads, TCRdb called clonotypes with MiXCR, one entry per CDR3 protein. The sample contains around 250,000 distinct CDR3 sequences, less than 9% of which appear only once. This specimen consisted of CD4+ T cells sorted from PBMCs, obtained 15 days after the yellow fever booster vaccination. These receptors all stem from a man between 25 and 39 years old who received the YFV17D yellow fever vaccine.

This clonotype was detected only a few times. The chain couples TRBV6-5 to TRBJ2-5; TRBD1 agrees at 9 bases. The CDR3 totals 16 residues. Germline CDR1 is MNHEY and CDR2 is SVGAGI. The ends lost 0 bases at V and 4 bases at J; junction bases unmatched: 6. The CDR3 protein is CASSYSGQGIGETQYF. The CDR3 DNA follows: TGTGCCAGCAGTTACTCGGGACAGGGAATTGGAGAGACCCAGTACTTC.

In its sample, this clonotype was seen a few times. The V gene is TRBV7-2, the J gene TRBJ2-7; 9 nucleotides align to TRBD2. Looked up from germline, CDR1 is SGHTA and CDR2 is FQGNSA. V was pared by 5 bases and J by 4 bases, with 9 bases of the junction left unmatched. This CDR3 has 15 residues. The CDR3 sequence: CASSPEGGRAYEQYF. As DNA, the CDR3 is TGTGCCAGCAGCCCAGAGGGCGGGAGGGCATACGAGCAGTACTTC.

This clonotype appeared a single time. One base away lies a much larger clone, so this may be a sequencing read error. The V gene is TRBV10-2, the J gene TRBJ2-5; 7 bases fit TRBD2. Germline-derived CDR1 and CDR2 are WSHSY and SAAADI. CDR3 length: 15 amino acids. J was trimmed by 5 bases and V by 3 bases; bases with no gene match: 9. CDR3 bases: TGCGCCAGCAGTGACGGTCAAGCGGGAAGGGAGACCCAGTACTTC. Translating gives CASSDGQAGRETQYF.

This clonotype appeared a few times. The chain carries TRBV20-1 and TRBJ1-2; 7 bases align to TRBD1. CDR3 length equals 15 residues. The V segment lost 0 bases and the J segment 4 bases; nucleotides outside the gene matches: 8. Germline CDR1 DFQATT, CDR2 SNEGSKA (reference sequence). This chain's CDR3 is CSARDRGVAVYGYTF. The CDR3 DNA reads as TGCAGTGCTAGAGACAGGGGGGTAGCAGTCTATGGCTACACCTTC.

This clonotype has a handful of counts. The CDR3 coding sequence is TGCGCCAGCAGCCCAGGGACTAGCGGAGACTACGAGCAGTACTTC. As protein: CASSPGTSGDYEQYF. The J gene is TRBJ2-7, the V gene TRBV4-3, with 11 bases that match TRBD2. V lost 4 bases, J lost 3 bases, and 5 bases stayed unmatched. CDR3 size: 15 residues. Germline CDR1 LGHNA, CDR2 YSLEER.

This clonotype was counted at least ten times. Here the CDR3 reads CASSGYASTDTQYF. DNA for the CDR3: TGTGCCAGCAGCGGTTACGCTAGCACAGATACGCAGTATTTT. The genes are TRBV9 and TRBJ2-3; D call uncertain. The ends were cut back, 3 bases at V and 0 bases at J, with 8 bases in the middle. The CDR3 spans 14 residues. The V gene's germline CDR1 is SGDLS and CDR2 YYNGEE.

In its sample, this clonotype was seen a few times. This chain uses TRBV20-1 with TRBJ2-3, with D possibly being TRBD2 (5 bases). Germline CDR1 reads DFQATT; CDR2 reads SNEGSKA (reference sequence). Trimming removed 6 bases at V and 4 bases at J, with 14 bases between. This CDR3 region has 13 residues. The CDR3, as DNA: TGCAGTGCGGGGAGCCCCCCCCCAGATACGCAGTATTTT. This sequence encodes CSAGSPPPDTQYF.

The table lists this clonotype with a few counts. The chain couples TRBV20-1 to TRBJ2-1; D tentatively fits TRBD1 or TRBD2 (7 bases each). Trimming removed 2 bases at V and 4 bases at J, with 15 bases between. The CDR3 runs to 15 residues. Germline lookup yields CDR1 DFQATT and CDR2 SNEGSKA (reference sequence). The CDR3 sequence: CSARKTGRGYNEQFF. CDR3 nucleotides: TGCAGTGCTAGAAAGACAGGGAGGGGGTACAATGAGCAGTTCTTC.

CDR3 bases: TGTGCCAGCAGCCCCCGGACCGAGCCAGTCGCAGATACGCAGTATTTT. As protein: CASSPRTEPVADTQYF. The chain uses TRBV9 and TRBJ2-3; D not certain. The germline gives CDR1 SGDLS, CDR2 YYNGEE. Trimming stripped 4 bases from V and 4 bases from J, with 19 bases between. The CDR3 contains 16 residues.

At least ten counts were recorded for this clonotype. V and J are TRBV2 and TRBJ1-5; no definite D call. Trimming took 3 bases from V and 1 from J, leaving 7 bases between them. Germline-derived CDR1 and CDR2 are SNHLY and FYNNEI. The CDR3 has 14 amino acids. The CDR3, as DNA: TGTGCCAGCAGTGATTTGCGCAGCAATCAGCCCCAGCATTTT. Translated: CASSDLRSNQPQHF.

This sequence joins TRBV28 and TRBJ2-6; TRBD1 aligns across 10 bases. Germline V gives CDR1 MDHEN, CDR2 SYDVKM. The junction had 6 bases not matched to a gene; V was cut back by 6 bases and J by 1 base. The CDR3 totals 17 residues. Here the CDR3 DNA reads TGTGCCAGCAGCAGACAGGGGGCGCAGTCTGGGGCCAACGTCCTGACTTTC. Translation gives CASSRQGAQSGANVLTF.

The genes are TRBV29-1 and TRBJ2-3; D ambiguous. V was trimmed by 5 bases and J by 2 bases, leaving 5 bases between them. Germline lookup yields CDR1 SQVTM and CDR2 ANQGSEA. This CDR3 spans 11 amino acids. The CDR3: CSVTDTDTQYF. CDR3 nucleotide sequence: TGCAGCGTTACTGACACAGATACGCAGTATTTT.

This clonotype was counted a single time. This may be a read error, as it is one base from a much larger clone. The chain has TRBV7-9 and TRBJ2-7; tentatively, D is TRBD1 (5 bases). Trimming left V 10 bases short and J 1 base short, with 14 bases between. Germline loops: CDR1 SEHNR, CDR2 FQNEAQ (reference sequence). This CDR3 has 13 residues. The CDR3 spells CAISSDRSYEQYF. DNA of the CDR3: TGTGCCATCAGTTCTGACAGATCCTACGAGCAGTACTTC.

This clonotype was found a few times. The chain has TRBV29-1 and TRBJ2-4; D is uncertain. This CDR3 contains 15 residues. In germline, CDR1 is SQVTM, CDR2 ANQGSEA. Trimming removed 6 bases from V and 2 bases from J, with 17 bases in between. CDR3 in amino acids: CSVSLGLHTKNIQYF. CDR3 DNA: TGCAGCGTGAGCCTTGGGTTGCACACCAAAAACATTCAGTACTTC. Full variable domain (remainder filled in from reference TRBV29-1 and TRBJ2-4): SAVISQKPSRDICQRGTSLTIQCQVDSQVTMMFWYRQQPGQSLTLIATANQGSEATYESGFVIDKFPISRPNLTFSTLTVSNMSPEDSSIYLCSVSLGLHTKNIQYFGAGTRLSVL.

This clonotype has at least ten counts. The chain recombines TRBV12-3 or TRBV12-4 with TRBJ2-1; 7 bases map to TRBD2. The CDR3 length is 15 residues. V lost 3 bases to trimming and J lost 0 bases; unmatched junction nucleotides: 2. For the CDR3, the DNA is TGTGCCAGCAGTTTCGGGGGGAGCTCCTACAATGAGCAGTTCTTC. As protein: CASSFGGSSYNEQFF.

This clonotype was seen a few times. Compared with germline, one end of the junction differs, possibly owing to a read error. V gene TRBV5-4 combines with J gene TRBJ2-7, with a weak D call TRBD1 (6 bases). The CDR3 runs 15 residues. CDR1 is SGHNT and CDR2 is YYREEE in the germline V gene (reference sequence). The CDR3 reads CASSLGHLSSYEQYF. The CDR3 coding sequence is TGTGCCAGCAGTTTGGGACACCTAAGCTCCTACGAGCAGTACTTC.

This sequence joins TRBV6-5 and TRBJ2-2; tentative D call: TRBD1 (6 bases). V lost 0 bases, J lost 0 bases, and 8 bases lay in between. The CDR3 extends over 16 amino acids. Germline values: CDR1 MNHEY, CDR2 SVGAGI. CDR3 bases: TGTGCCAGCAGTTACTCGAGACAGGCGAACACCGGGGAGCTGTTTTTT. Translation gives CASSYSRQANTGELFF.

This clonotype was picked up many times. The chain links TRBV4-3 to TRBJ2-3; TRBD2 might be the D (6 bases). The CDR3 extends over 15 amino acids. The germline V gene has CDR1 LGHNA and CDR2 YSLEER. V lost 1 base and J lost 3, with 11 bases in between. CDR3 sequence reads: CASSQVTSGTDTQYF. In DNA form, the CDR3 reads TGCGCCAGCAGCCAAGTCACGAGCGGGACAGATACGCAGTATTTT.

The CDR3 sequence is CASTEFNSPLHF. The CDR3 DNA reads as TGTGCCAGCACGGAGTTTAATTCACCCCTCCACTTT. The gene calls are TRBV28 and TRBJ1-6; D is uncertain. The germline V gene has CDR1 MDHEN and CDR2 SYDVKM. Trimming shortened V by 7 bases and J by 6 bases, and 7 bases separated the two germline ends. The CDR3 is made up of 12 amino acids.

This clonotype came up a few times. The V gene is TRBV4-2, the J gene TRBJ2-7; 9 nucleotides align to TRBD1. The CDR3 extends over 15 amino acids. J lost 2 bases, V lost 3 bases, and 5 bases had no gene match. In germline, CDR1 is LGHNA, CDR2 YNFKEQ. CDR3 sequence reads: CASSQADRGTYEQYF. The DNA of the CDR3 is TGTGCCAGCAGCCAGGCGGACAGGGGAACCTACGAGCAGTACTTC.

The chain uses TRBV30 and TRBJ2-7, with D unresolved. Deletions cut 3 bases from V and 3 bases from J, with 12 bases between. Germline-derived CDR1 and CDR2 are GTSNPN and SVGIG (reference sequence). CDR3 length: 13 residues. For the CDR3, the DNA is TGTGCCTGGAGCCCCCCCGGAAGCTACGAGCAGTACTTC. The encoded protein is CAWSPPGSYEQYF. The variable domain in full, completed from reference TRBV30 and TRBJ2-7, reads SQTIHQWPATLVQPVGSPLSLECTVEGTSNPNLYWYRQAAGRGLQLLFYSVGIGQISSEVPQNLSASRPQDRQFILSSKKLLLSDSGFYLCAWSPPGSYEQYFGPGTRLTVT.

Only a few counts were recorded for this clonotype. The chain combines TRBV10-3 with TRBJ2-7; possibly TRBD2 for D (8 bases). V dropped 10 bases and J dropped 4 bases, with 14 bases sitting between them. This CDR3 is built from 12 residues. Germline CDR1 reads ENHRY; CDR2 reads SYGVKD. The CDR3 spells CATGGTEYEQYF. The CDR3 DNA sequence: TGTGCCACGGGGGGGACAGAATACGAGCAGTACTTC.

This clonotype appeared many times. V and J are TRBV7-2 and TRBJ2-1; a weak D match, TRBD1 (6 bases). This CDR3 is built from 17 residues. The ends were cut back, 1 base at V and 0 bases at J, with 13 bases in the middle. Per the germline V gene, CDR1 is SGHTA and CDR2 is FQGNSA. As DNA, the CDR3 is TGTGCCAGCAGCTTAGTAGGGACAAAGAGCTCCTACAATGAGCAGTTCTTC. It specifies CASSLVGTKSSYNEQFF.

There are many counts of this clonotype. The chain recombines TRBV27 with TRBJ2-7, with a possible D match to TRBD1 (7 bases). The CDR3 is made up of 18 amino acids. The germline gives CDR1 MNHEY, CDR2 SMNVEV (reference sequence). V lost 3 bases, J lost 6 bases, and 27 bases lay in between. CDR3 sequence: CASSFAGLTGRTFGEQYF. For the CDR3, the DNA is TGTGCCAGCAGTTTTGCGGGATTGACAGGGAGAACCTTTGGCGAGCAGTACTTC.

This clonotype was seen a handful of times. The chain links TRBV7-2 to TRBJ2-4; tentatively, D is TRBD1 or TRBD2 (5 bases each). Germline assignment: CDR1 SGHTA and CDR2 FQGNSA. Trimming left V 0 bases short and J 1 base short, with 19 bases between. There are 19 residues in the CDR3. The CDR3 spells CASSLAGGRGREAKNIQYF. DNA of the CDR3: TGTGCCAGCAGCTTAGCTGGCGGAAGGGGCAGGGAGGCCAAAAACATTCAGTACTTC.

The genes are TRBV6-1 and TRBJ1-6; D unresolved. The V gene lost 8 bases and the J gene lost 7 bases, with 15 bases spanning the gap. The CDR3 is 14 residues long. Germline loops: CDR1 MNHNS, CDR2 SASEGT. The CDR3 loop is CASAAFLWNSPLHF. The CDR3 DNA sequence: TGTGCCAGCGCCGCGTTTCTGTGGAATTCACCCCTCCACTTT.

This clonotype was observed many times. The chain combines TRBV12-3 or TRBV12-4 with TRBJ2-5, with TRBD2 as a possible D gene (5 bases). V was clipped by 6 bases and J by 1 base, with 15 bases between them. The CDR3 runs to 15 residues. The CDR3 DNA reads TGTGCCAGCAGCCCGAAAGGGAGTCTCCAAGAGACCCAGTACTTC. Translated: CASSPKGSLQETQYF.